This TCR beta chain was captured by sequencing in a study of cytomegalovirus exposure and HLA in healthy donors. CDR1 MDHEN and CDR2 SYDVKM come from the germline V gene. The CDR3 length is 19 residues. Germline trimming cut 5 bases from V and 2 bases from J; bases unmatched to any gene: 19. For this clone: Its antigen is still unknown.

Regarding the study as a whole: Later work found most CMV-associated TCR beta chains apparently HLA-restricted.

Researchers ran the PCR with 60 Vbeta and 13 Jbeta primers. Assay: immunoSEQ multiplex PCR; the TCRdb copy retains only in-frame clones and omits some. Here the sample spans 150,000 to 160,000 clones, about 88% being singletons. This chain connects TRBV28 to TRBJ2-3, with 7 bases identical to TRBD1. Specimen: PBMCs. This TCR was recovered from a woman younger than 30 in good health and CMV-seronegative. The CDR3 nucleotides are TGTGCCAGCAGTCAACCGCCCAGGGGGATAGGACCATACACAGATACGCAGTATTTT. This translates into CASSQPPRGIGPYTDTQYF.